This note documents a single TCR beta chain sequence. The antigen is undetermined. The entry originates in a study of shared clonotypes between healthy human individuals. Study-level points and caveats: Sequencing depth was predicted to influence how clonotypes are shared among donors.

The V gene end was trimmed by 3 bases and the J gene end by 0 bases; junction bases not matched to a gene: 10. CDR3 length equals 18 residues. Per the germline V gene, CDR1 is SGDLS and CDR2 is YYNGEE. How the authors handled the data: ImmunoSEQ supplied junction-only sequences lacking quality scores, so filtering was different. The protocol was immunoSEQ multiplex PCR, while the TCRdb copy is restricted to in-frame clones and leaves out a portion. The DNA was the basis for D and trimming; V, J and clone size are from that table. The sample gives about 1,800,000 clones, less than 95% of which show up once; 1% to 1.5% is in the top ten. CD45RO-negative, CCR7-positively selected cells formed the naive CD8 fraction, excluding terminally differentiated effector memory CD45RA+ cells.

This receptor was obtained from a man aged 18 to 29 in good health. The sequenced sample was naive CD8+ T cells sorted from blood. This chain connects TRBV9 to TRBJ2-3; 10 bases are shared with TRBD2. The CDR3 protein is CASSGHRTSGTSTDTQYF. CDR3 in DNA: TGTGCCAGCAGCGGACACCGGACTAGCGGTACTAGCACAGATACGCAGTATTTT.